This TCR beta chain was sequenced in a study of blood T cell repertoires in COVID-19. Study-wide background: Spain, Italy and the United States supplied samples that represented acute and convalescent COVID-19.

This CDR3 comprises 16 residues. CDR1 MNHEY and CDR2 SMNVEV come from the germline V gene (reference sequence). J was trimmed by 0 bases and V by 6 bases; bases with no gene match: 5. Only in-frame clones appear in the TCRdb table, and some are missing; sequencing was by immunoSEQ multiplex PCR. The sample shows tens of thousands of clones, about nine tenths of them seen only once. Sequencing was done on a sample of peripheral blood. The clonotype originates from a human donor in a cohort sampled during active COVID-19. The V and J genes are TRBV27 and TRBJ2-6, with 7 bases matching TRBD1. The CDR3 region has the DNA TGTGCCAGCAGCCCGGCAGGGGGCTCTGGGGCCAACGTCCTGACTTTC. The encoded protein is CASSPAGGSGANVLTF.